This passage covers 14 T cell receptor beta chains from one sample sequenced in a study of blood T cell repertoires in COVID-19. This table comes from immunoSEQ multiplex PCR, and its TCRdb copy is limited to in-frame clones, with some not included. The data show about 240,000 clones, roughly 76% seen once. The source material was peripheral blood. These receptors were taken from a woman aged 80 or over with COVID-19, enrolled during active disease.

Details on this clone: Within the sample, other DNA sequences also encode this same CDR3. The chain joins TRBV7-2 to TRBJ1-1; maybe TRBD1 (5 bases). This CDR3 is built from 13 residues. V dropped 1 base and J dropped 7 bases, with 10 bases sitting between them. Germline CDR1 is SGHTA and CDR2 is FQGNSA. The CDR3 sequence is CASSLGWGGEAFF. The CDR3 bases are TGTGCCAGCAGCTTAGGTTGGGGCGGTGAAGCTTTCTTT.

This clone was observed a handful of times. The genes are TRBV5-5 and TRBJ1-2; D gene uncertain. Trimming left V 2 bases short and J 2 bases short, with 7 bases between. CDR1 SGHKS and CDR2 YYEKEE come from the germline V gene (reference sequence). This CDR3 is 13 amino acids long. The CDR3 DNA reads as TGTGCCAGCAGCTTTGCGGAGAACTATGGCTACACCTTC. Protein: CASSFAENYGYTF.

V gene TRBV7-2 combines with J gene TRBJ2-5; TRBD2 aligns across 16 bases. The germline CDR1 and CDR2 sequences are SGHTA and FQGNSA. V lost 5 bases and J lost 5; bases outside the gene matches: 8. This CDR3 has 17 amino acids. CDR3 residues: CASSPGTSGRARETQYF. CDR3 bases: TGTGCCAGCAGCCCCGGGACTAGCGGGAGGGCTCGGGAGACCCAGTACTTC.

The chain couples TRBV6-5 to TRBJ1-1, with 11 bases aligning to TRBD1. Germline trimming cut 6 bases from V and 3 bases from J; bases unmatched to any gene: 6. Germline V gives CDR1 MNHEY, CDR2 SVGAGI. This CDR3 contains 15 residues. The CDR3 DNA follows: TGTGCCAGCAGCGTTCCGGGACAGGGGGACACTGAAGCTTTCTTT. Its translation is CASSVPGQGDTEAFF.

This chain connects TRBV7-9 to TRBJ1-2, with 7 bases matching TRBD1. The CDR3 loop spans 13 amino acids. J was trimmed by 5 bases and V by 4 bases; bases with no gene match: 4. From germline, CDR1 is SEHNR and CDR2 FQNEAQ (reference sequence). Written as DNA, the CDR3 is TGTGCCAGCAGCTCCGAGGGACAGTATGGCTACACCTTC. Translated, it gives CASSSEGQYGYTF.

This chain connects TRBV6-5 to TRBJ2-1, with TRBD1 matching 8 bases. The V and J ends lost 5 bases and 10 bases, in that order; junction bases with no gene match: 7. The CDR3 is 13 residues long. CDR1 is MNHEY, CDR2 SVGAGI, per germline. CDR3 sequence (DNA): TGTGCCAGCAGTAACCAGGGGGCTAGCGAGCAGTTCTTC. This gives the protein CASSNQGASEQFF.

The V and J genes are TRBV23-1 and TRBJ2-7; 8 bases map to TRBD2. TRBV23-1 is an open reading frame, and its role is uncertain. There are 13 residues in the CDR3. Trimming at V came to 8 bases and at J to 3 bases, leaving 6 bases not matched to a gene. CDR3 residues: CASPGGAVYEQYF. The CDR3 region has the DNA TGCGCCAGCCCGGGGGGGGCAGTCTACGAGCAGTACTTC.

Concerning this clone itself: This specimen includes other DNA sequences encoding the same CDR3. This chain connects TRBV6-4 to TRBJ2-7; D is ambiguous. The germline gives CDR1 MRHNA, CDR2 SNTAGT. Trimming removed 3 bases from V and 5 bases from J, with 17 bases in between. The CDR3 is 15 residues long. CDR3 nucleotides: TGTGCCAGCAGTGAGAACAATACCCCAAATCACGAGCAGTACTTC. Its translation: CASSENNTPNHEQYF.

The chain carries TRBV18 and TRBJ2-1; D is perhaps TRBD2 (6 bases). Trimming took off 3 bases at V and 3 bases at J, with 12 bases between the two ends. The CDR3 has 15 residues. Germline assignment: CDR1 KGHSH and CDR2 LQKENI. The CDR3 is CASSPTLGGYNEQFF. DNA for the CDR3: TGTGCCAGCTCACCCACGTTGGGGGGCTACAATGAGCAGTTCTTC.

For this clone: The same CDR3 arises from other DNA sequences in this sample as well. V gene TRBV5-1 combines with J gene TRBJ1-1; D is uncertain. Per the germline V gene, CDR1 is SGHRS and CDR2 is YFSETQ. This CDR3 is 13 amino acids long. With 0 bases removed from V and 1 base from J, the gap between germline ends came to 4 bases. CDR3 region: CASSLGENTEAFF. The CDR3 DNA reads as TGCGCCAGCAGCTTGGGAGAGAACACTGAAGCTTTCTTT. The full variable domain, completed using reference TRBV5-1 and TRBJ1-1, is KAGVTQTPRYLIKTRGQQVTLSCSPISGHRSVSWYQQTPGQGLQFLFEYFSETQRNKGNFPGRFSGRQFSNSRSEMNVSTLELGDSALYLCASSLGENTEAFFGQGTRLTVV.

The genes are TRBV5-6 and TRBJ2-1; 7 positions match TRBD2. This CDR3 spans 15 amino acids. Germline trimming cut 0 bases from V and 7 bases from J; bases unmatched to any gene: 7. Germline V gene sequence: CDR1 SGHDT, CDR2 YYEEEE. The CDR3 spells CASSLAETSRNEQFF. The CDR3 DNA reads TGTGCCAGCAGCTTGGCCGAGACTAGCCGGAATGAGCAGTTCTTC.

The rearrangement uses TRBV5-8 and TRBJ2-7, with 11 bases lining up with TRBD1. V gave up 4 bases and J gave up 7 bases; unmatched junction bases: 10. CDR3 length equals 15 residues. Germline V gene lookup returns CDR1 SGHTS and CDR2 YDEGEE. The CDR3 DNA reads TGTGCCAGCAGCCAAGGACAGGGGGCACCTGGGGAGCAGTACTTC. Its protein is CASSQGQGAPGEQYF.

The V gene is TRBV10-3, the J gene TRBJ1-1; no definite D call. V was trimmed by 6 bases and J by 0 bases, leaving 8 bases between them. The CDR3 loop spans 13 amino acids. CDR1 ENHRY and CDR2 SYGVKD come from the germline V gene. DNA for the CDR3: TGTGCCATCAGCCTATTGATGAACACTGAAGCTTTCTTT. Translation gives CAISLLMNTEAFF.

This chain connects TRBV5-1 to TRBJ2-1; 10 bases align to TRBD2. The length of the CDR3 is 16 residues. Trimming cost V 4 bases and J 9 bases; bases outside gene matches: 13. Germline CDR1 and CDR2: SGHRS and YFSETQ. CDR3 DNA sequence: TGCGCCAGCAGCCTAAAAGCGGGGGGGCTCTCGGGTGAGCAGTTCTTC. It codes for CASSLKAGGLSGEQFF. The entire variable domain, with the rest obtained from reference TRBV5-1 and TRBJ2-1, is as follows: KAGVTQTPRYLIKTRGQQVTLSCSPISGHRSVSWYQQTPGQGLQFLFEYFSETQRNKGNFPGRFSGRQFSNSRSEMNVSTLELGDSALYLCASSLKAGGLSGEQFFGPGTRLTVL.